This TCR beta chain was recovered during a study of T cell repertoires in cytomegalovirus infection. Trimming at V came to 0 bases and at J to 4 bases, leaving 10 bases not matched to a gene. The length of the CDR3 is 17 residues. TCRdb re-analysed the reads in MiXCR, keeping a single row per CDR3 protein. The sample holds some 920,000 distinct CDR3 sequences; about a third are singletons and the top ten take around an eighth. As to this clonotype: The target antigen is unknown.

The material was cultured CD8+ T cells from PBMCs, obtained from culture after CMV antigen stimulation. The chain combines TRBV12-3 or TRBV12-4 with TRBJ2-3; TRBD1 aligns across 7 bases. The receptor comes from a human donor in good health (CMV status not recorded). Some clones in this sample may be carry-over from other donors' samples. CDR3 in DNA: TGTGCCAGCAGTTTAGCGCCGGTTGACAGGGAGTCAGATACGCAGTATTTT. Amino acids: CASSLAPVDRESDTQYF.